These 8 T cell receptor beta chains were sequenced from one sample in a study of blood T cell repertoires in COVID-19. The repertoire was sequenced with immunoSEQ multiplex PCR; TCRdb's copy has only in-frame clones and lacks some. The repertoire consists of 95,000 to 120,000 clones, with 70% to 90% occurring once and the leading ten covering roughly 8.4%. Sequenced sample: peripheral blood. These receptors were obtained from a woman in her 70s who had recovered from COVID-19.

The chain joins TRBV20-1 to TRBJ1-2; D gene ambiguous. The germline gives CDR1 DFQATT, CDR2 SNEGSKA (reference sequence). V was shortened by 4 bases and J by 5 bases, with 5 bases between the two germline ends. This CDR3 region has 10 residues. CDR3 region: CSATGYGYTF. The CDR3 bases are TGCAGTGCTACGGGGTATGGCTACACCTTC.

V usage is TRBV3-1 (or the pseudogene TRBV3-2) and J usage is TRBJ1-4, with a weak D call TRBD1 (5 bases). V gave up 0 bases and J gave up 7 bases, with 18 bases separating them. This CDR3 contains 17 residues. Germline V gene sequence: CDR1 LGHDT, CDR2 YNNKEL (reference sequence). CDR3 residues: CASSQDLQEIWSEKLFF. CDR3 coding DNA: TGTGCCAGCAGCCAAGATCTACAGGAGATATGGAGTGAAAAACTGTTTTTT.

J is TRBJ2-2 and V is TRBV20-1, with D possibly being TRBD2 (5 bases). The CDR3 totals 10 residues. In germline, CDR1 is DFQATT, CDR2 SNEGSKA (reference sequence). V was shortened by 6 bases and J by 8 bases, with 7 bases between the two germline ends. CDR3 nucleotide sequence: TGCAGTGCCAGGAGGGGGGAGCTGTTTTTT. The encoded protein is CSARRGELFF.

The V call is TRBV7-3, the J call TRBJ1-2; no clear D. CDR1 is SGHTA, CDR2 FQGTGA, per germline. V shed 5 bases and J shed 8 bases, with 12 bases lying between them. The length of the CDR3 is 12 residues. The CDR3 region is CASSQTSGGYTF. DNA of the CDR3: TGTGCCAGCAGCCAAACCTCGGGGGGCTACACCTTC.

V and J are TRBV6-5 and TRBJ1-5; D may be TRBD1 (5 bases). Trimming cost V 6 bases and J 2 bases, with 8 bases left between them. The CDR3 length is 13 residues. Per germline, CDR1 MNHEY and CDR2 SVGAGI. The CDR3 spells CASRMTGNQPQHF. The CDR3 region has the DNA TGTGCCAGCAGGATGACAGGCAATCAGCCCCAGCATTTT.

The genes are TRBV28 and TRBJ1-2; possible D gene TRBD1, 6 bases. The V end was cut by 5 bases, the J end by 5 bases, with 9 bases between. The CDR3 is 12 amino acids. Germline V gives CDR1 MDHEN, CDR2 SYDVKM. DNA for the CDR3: TGTGCCAGCAGTAACCAGGGGTATGGCTACACCTTC. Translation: CASSNQGYGYTF.

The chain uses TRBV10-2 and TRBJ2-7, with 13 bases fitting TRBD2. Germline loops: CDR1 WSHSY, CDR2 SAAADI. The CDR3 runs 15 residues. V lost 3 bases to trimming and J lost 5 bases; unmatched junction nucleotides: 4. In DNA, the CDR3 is TGCGCCAGCAGTGAAAGGACTAGCGGGAGACACGAGCAGTACTTC. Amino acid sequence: CASSERTSGRHEQYF.

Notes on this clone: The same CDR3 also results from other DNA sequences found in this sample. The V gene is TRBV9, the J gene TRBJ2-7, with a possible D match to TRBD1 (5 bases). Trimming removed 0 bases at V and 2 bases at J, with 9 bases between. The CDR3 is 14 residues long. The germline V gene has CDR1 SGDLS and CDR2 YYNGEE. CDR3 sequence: CASSVGTGTYEQYF. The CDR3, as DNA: TGTGCCAGCAGCGTAGGAACAGGAACCTACGAGCAGTACTTC.